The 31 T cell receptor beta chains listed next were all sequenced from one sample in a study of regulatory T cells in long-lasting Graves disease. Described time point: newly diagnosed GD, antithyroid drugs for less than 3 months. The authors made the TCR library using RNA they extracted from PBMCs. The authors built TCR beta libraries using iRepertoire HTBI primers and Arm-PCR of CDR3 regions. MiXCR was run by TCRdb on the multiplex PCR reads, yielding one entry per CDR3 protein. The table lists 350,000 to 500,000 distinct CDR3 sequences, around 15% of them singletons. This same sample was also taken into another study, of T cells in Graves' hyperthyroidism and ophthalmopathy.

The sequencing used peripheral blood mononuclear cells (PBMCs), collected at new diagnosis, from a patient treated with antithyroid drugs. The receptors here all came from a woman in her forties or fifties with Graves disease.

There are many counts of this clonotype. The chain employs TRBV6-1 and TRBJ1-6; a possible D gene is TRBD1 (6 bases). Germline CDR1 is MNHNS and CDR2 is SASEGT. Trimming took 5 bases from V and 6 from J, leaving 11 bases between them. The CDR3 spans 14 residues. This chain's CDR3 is CASSRFRGNSPLHF. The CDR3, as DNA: TGTGCCAGCAGTCGATTCAGGGGTAATTCACCCCTCCACTTT.

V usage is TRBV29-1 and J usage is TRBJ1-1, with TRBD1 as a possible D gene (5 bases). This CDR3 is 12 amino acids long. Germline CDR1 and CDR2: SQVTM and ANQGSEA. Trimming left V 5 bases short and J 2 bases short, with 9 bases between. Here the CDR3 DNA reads TGCAGCGTTTGGGACGGAAACACTGAAGCTTTCTTT. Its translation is CSVWDGNTEAFF.

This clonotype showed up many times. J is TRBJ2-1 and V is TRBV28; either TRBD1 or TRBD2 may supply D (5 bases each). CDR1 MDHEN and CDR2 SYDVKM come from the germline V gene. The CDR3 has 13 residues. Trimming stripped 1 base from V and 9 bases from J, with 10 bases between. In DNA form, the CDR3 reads TGTGCCAGCAGTTTATTGGGACCGATTGAGCAGTTCTTC. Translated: CASSLLGPIEQFF.

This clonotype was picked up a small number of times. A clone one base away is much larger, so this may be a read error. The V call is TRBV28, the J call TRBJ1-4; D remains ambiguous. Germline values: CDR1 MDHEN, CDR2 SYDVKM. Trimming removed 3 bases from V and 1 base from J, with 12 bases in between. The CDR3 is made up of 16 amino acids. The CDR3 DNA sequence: TGTGCCAGCAGTTTCAGCTCCCTCAAAACTAATGAAAAACTGTTTTTT. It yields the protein CASSFSSLKTNEKLFF. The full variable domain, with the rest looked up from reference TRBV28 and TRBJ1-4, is DVKVTQSSRYLVKRTGEKVFLECVQDMDHENMFWYRQDPGLGLRLIYFSYDVKMKEKGDIPEGYSVSREKKERFSLILESASTNQTSMYLCASSFSSLKTNEKLFFGSGTQLSVL.

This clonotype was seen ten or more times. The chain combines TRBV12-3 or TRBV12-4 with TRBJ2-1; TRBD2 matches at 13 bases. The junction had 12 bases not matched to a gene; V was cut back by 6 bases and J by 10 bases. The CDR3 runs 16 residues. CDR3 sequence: CASSNSGTSGTIEQFF. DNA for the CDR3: TGTGCCAGCAGCAATTCCGGGACTAGCGGGACGATCGAGCAGTTCTTC.

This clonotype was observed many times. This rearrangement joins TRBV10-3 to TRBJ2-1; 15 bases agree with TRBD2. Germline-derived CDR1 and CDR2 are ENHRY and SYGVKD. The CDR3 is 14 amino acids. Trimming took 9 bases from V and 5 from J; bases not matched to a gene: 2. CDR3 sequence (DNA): TGTGCCATGGGACTAGCGGGAGGCAACAATGAGCAGTTCTTC. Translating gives CAMGLAGGNNEQFF.

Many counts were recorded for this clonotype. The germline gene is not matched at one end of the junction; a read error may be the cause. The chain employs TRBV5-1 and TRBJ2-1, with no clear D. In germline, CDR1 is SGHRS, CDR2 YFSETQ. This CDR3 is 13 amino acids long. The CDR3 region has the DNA TGTGCCAGCAGCTTGATGGCAGACAATGAGCAGTTCTTC. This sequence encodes CASSLMADNEQFF.

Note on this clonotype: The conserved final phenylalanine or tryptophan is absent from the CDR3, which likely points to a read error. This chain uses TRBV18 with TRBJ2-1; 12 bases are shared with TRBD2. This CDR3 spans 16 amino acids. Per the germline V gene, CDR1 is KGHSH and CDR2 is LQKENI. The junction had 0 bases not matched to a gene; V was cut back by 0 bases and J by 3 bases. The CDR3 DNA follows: TGTGCCAGCTCACCACCACTAGCGGGGGGCTACAATGAGCAGTTCCTC. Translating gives CASSPPLAGGYNEQFL.

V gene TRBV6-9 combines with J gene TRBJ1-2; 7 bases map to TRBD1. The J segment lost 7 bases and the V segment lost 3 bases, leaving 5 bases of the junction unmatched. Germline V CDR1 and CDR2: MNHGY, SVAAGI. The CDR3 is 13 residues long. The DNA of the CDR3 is TGTGCCAGCAGTTACAGGGGGTACCGTGGCTACACCTTC. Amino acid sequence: CASSYRGYRGYTF.

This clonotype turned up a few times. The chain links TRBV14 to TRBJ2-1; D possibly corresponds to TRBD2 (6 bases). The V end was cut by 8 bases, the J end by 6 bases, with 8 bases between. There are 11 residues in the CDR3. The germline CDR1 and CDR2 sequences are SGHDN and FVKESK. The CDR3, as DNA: TGTGCCAGCTTGCGGGGCAATGAGCAGTTCTTC. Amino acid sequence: CASLRGNEQFF.

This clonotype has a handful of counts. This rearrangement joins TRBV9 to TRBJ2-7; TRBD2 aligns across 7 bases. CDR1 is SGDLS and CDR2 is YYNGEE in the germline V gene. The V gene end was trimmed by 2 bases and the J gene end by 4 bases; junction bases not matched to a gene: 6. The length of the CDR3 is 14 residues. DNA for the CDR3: TGTGCCAGCAGCGTGAGCGGGGTGGATTACGAGCAGTACTTC. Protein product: CASSVSGVDYEQYF.

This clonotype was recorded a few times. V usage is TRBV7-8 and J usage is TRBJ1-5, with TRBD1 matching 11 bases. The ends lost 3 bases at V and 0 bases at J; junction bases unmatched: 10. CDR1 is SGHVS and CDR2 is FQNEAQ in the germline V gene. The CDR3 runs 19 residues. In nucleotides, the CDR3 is TGTGCCAGCAGCTTGGGGGGACAGGGGGAGCTCTATAGCAATCAGCCCCAGCATTTT. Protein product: CASSLGGQGELYSNQPQHF.

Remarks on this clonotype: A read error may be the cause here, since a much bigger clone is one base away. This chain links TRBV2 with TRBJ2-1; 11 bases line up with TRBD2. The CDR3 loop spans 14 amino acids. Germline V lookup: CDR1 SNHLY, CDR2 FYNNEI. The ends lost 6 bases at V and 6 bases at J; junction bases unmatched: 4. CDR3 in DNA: TGTGCCAGCAGGGATAGCGGGAGGGTCAATGAGCAGTTCTTC. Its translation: CASRDSGRVNEQFF.

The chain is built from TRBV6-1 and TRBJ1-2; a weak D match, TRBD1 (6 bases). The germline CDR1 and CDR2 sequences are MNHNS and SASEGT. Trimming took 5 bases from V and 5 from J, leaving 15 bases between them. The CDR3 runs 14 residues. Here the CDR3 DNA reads TGTGCCAGCAGTCTGCAGGGAGGGGGGTATGGCTACACCTTC. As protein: CASSLQGGGYGYTF.

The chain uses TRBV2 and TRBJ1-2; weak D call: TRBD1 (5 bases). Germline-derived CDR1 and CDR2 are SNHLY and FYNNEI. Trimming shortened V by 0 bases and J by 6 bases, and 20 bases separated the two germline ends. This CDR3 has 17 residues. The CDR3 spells CASSEALMGGGANGYTF. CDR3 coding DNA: TGTGCCAGCAGTGAAGCGCTAATGGGGGGGGGAGCAAATGGCTACACCTTC.

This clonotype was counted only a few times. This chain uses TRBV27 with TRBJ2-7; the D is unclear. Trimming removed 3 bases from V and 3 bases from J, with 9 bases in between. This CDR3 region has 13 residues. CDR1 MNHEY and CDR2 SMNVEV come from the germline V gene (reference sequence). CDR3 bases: TGTGCCAGCAGTTTCCACCGATTCTACGAGCAGTACTTC. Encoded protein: CASSFHRFYEQYF.

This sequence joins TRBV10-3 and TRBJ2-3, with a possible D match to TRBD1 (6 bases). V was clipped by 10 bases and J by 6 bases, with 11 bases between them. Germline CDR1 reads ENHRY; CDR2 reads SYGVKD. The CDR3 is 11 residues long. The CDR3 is CATRQGDTQYF. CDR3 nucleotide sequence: TGTGCCACGAGGCAGGGGGATACGCAGTATTTT.

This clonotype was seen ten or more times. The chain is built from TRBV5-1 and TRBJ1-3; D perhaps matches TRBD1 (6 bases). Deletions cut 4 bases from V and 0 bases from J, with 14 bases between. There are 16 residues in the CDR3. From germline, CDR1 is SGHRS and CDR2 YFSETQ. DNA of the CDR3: TGCGCCAGCAGCGGGGCAGGACAGCTCTCTGGAAACACCATATATTTT. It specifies CASSGAGQLSGNTIYF.

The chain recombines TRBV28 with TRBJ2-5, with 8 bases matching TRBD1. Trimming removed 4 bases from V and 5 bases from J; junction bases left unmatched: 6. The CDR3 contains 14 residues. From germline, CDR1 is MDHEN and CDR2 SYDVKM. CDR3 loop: CASSYPDRGETQYF. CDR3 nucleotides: TGTGCCAGCAGTTACCCCGACAGGGGTGAGACCCAGTACTTC.

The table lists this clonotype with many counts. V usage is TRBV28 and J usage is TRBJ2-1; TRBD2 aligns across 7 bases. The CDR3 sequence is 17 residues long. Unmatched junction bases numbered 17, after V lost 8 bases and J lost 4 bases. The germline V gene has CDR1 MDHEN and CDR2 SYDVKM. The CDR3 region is CASLSTSPSPSYNEQFF. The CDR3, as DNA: TGTGCCAGCCTCTCGACTAGCCCTAGCCCTTCATACAATGAGCAGTTCTTC.

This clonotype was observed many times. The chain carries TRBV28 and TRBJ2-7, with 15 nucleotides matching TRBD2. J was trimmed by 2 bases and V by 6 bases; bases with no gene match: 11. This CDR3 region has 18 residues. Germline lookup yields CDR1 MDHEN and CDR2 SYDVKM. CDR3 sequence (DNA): TGTGCCAGCAGATTACCGGGACTAGCGGGAGGCCACGCCTACGAGCAGTACTTC. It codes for CASRLPGLAGGHAYEQYF.

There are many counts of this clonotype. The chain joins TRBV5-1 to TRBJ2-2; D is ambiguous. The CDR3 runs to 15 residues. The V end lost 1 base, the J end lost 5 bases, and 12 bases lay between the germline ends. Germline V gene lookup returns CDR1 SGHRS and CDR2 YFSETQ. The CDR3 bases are TGCGCCAGCAGCTTGCAGTTTGGTAGTACCGGGGAGCTGTTTTTT. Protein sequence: CASSLQFGSTGELFF.

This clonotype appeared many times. This CDR3 is CASSVRTYEQYF. CDR3 DNA: TGTGCCAGCAGCGTAAGAACCTACGAGCAGTACTTC. J is TRBJ2-7 and V is TRBV12-3 or TRBV12-4; no clear D. This CDR3 comprises 12 residues. The ends were cut back, 6 bases at V and 2 bases at J, with 8 bases in the middle.

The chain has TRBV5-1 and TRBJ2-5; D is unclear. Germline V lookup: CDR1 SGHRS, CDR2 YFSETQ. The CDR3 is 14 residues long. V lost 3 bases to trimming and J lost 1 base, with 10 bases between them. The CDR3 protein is CASSSRNPQETQYF. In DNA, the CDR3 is TGCGCCAGCAGCTCAAGGAACCCCCAAGAGACCCAGTACTTC.

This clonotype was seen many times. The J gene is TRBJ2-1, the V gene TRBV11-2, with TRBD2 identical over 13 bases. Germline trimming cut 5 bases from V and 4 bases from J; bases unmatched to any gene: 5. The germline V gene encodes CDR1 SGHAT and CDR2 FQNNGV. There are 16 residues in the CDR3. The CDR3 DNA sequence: TGTGCCAGCAGCCCCCAGGGACTAGCGGGGTACAATGAGCAGTTCTTC. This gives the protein CASSPQGLAGYNEQFF. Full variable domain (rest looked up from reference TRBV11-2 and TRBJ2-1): EAGVAQSPRYKIIEKRQSVAFWCNPISGHATLYWYQQILGQGPKLLIQFQNNGVVDDSQLPKDRFSAERLKGVDSTLKIQPAKLEDSAVYLCASSPQGLAGYNEQFFGPGTRLTVL.

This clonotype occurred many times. The CDR3 DNA is TGTGCCAGCAGCCACAGCAGGGGGCAGATTGGCTACACCTTC. This sequence encodes CASSHSRGQIGYTF. V usage is TRBV3-1 and J usage is TRBJ1-2; 8 bases align to TRBD1. CDR3 length: 14 residues. Germline V gene data show CDR1 as LGHDT and CDR2 as YNNKEL (reference sequence). Unmatched junction bases numbered 7, after V lost 3 bases and J lost 7 bases.

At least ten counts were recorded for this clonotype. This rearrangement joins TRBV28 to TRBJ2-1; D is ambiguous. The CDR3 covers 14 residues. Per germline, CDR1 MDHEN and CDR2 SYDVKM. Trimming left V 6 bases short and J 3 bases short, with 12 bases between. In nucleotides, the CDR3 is TGTGCCAGCAGCACCTATTCAGGCTACAATGAGCAGTTCTTC. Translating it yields CASSTYSGYNEQFF.

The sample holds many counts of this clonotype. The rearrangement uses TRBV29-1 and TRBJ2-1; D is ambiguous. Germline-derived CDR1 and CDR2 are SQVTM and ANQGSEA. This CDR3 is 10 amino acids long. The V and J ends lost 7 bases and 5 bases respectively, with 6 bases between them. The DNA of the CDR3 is TGCAGCGGACGGAACAATGAGCAGTTCTTC. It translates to CSGRNNEQFF.

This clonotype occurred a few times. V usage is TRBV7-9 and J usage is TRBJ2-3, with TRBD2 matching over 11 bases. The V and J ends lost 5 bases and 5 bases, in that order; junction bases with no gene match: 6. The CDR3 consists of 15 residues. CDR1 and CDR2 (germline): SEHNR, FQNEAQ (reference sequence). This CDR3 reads CASSQTSGIVDTQYF. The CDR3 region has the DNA TGTGCCAGCAGCCAGACTAGCGGGATCGTAGATACGCAGTATTTT. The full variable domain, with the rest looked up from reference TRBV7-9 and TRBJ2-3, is DTGVSQNPRHKITKRGQNVTFRCDPISEHNRLYWYRQTLGQGPEFLTYFQNEAQLEKSRLLSDRFSAERPKGSFSTLEIQRTEQGDSAMYLCASSQTSGIVDTQYFGPGTRLTVL.

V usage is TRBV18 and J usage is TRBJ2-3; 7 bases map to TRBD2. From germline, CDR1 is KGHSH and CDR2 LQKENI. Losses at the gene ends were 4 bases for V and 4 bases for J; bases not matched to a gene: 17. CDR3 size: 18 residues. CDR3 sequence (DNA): TGTGCCAGCTCACAAATGATTTCGCGCGGGAGTTGGCCAGATACGCAGTATTTT. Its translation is CASSQMISRGSWPDTQYF.

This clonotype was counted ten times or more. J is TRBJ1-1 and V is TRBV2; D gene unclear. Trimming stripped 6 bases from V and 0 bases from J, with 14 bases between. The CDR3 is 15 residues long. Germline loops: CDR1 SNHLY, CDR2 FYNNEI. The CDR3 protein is CASSSGLLMNTEAFF. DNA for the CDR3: TGTGCCAGCAGCTCCGGGCTTCTCATGAACACTGAAGCTTTCTTT.